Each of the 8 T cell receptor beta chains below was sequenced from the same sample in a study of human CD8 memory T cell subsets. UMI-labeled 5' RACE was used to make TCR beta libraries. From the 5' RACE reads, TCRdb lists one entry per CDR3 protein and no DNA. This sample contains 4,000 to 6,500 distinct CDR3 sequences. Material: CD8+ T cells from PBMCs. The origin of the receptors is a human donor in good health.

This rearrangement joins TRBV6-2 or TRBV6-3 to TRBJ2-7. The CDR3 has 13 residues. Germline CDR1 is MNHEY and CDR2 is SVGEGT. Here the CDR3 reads CASSHGSSYEQYF.

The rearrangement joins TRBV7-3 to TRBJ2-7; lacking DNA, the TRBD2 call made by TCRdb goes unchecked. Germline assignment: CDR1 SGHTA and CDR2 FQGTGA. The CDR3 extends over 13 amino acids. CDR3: CASSPAGGGEQYF. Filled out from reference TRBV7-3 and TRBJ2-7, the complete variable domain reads GAGVSQTPSNKVTEKGKYVELRCDPISGHTALYWYRQSLGQGPEFLIYFQGTGAADDSGLPNDRFFAVRPEGSVSTLKIQRTERGDSAVYLCASSPAGGGEQYFGPGTRLTVT.

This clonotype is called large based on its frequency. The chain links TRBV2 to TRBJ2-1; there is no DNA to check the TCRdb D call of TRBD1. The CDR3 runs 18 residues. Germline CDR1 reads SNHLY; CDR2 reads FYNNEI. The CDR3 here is CASSGDSQIHSSYNEQFF.

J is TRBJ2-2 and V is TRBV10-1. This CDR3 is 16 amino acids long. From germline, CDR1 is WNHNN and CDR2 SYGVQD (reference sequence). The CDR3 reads CASSESGQLNTGELFF.

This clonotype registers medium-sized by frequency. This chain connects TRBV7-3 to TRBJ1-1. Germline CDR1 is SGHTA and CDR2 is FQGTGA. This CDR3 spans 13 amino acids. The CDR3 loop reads CASSHLGNTEAFF.

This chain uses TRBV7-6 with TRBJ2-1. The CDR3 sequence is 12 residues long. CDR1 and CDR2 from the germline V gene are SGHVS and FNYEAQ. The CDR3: CASSLASNEQFF.

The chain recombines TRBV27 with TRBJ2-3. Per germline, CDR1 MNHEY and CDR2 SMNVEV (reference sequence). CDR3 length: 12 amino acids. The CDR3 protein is CASGITQDTQYF.

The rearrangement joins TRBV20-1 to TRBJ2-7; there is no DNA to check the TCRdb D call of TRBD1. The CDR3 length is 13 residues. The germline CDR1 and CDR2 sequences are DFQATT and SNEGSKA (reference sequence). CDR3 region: CSARGHTGYEQYF.